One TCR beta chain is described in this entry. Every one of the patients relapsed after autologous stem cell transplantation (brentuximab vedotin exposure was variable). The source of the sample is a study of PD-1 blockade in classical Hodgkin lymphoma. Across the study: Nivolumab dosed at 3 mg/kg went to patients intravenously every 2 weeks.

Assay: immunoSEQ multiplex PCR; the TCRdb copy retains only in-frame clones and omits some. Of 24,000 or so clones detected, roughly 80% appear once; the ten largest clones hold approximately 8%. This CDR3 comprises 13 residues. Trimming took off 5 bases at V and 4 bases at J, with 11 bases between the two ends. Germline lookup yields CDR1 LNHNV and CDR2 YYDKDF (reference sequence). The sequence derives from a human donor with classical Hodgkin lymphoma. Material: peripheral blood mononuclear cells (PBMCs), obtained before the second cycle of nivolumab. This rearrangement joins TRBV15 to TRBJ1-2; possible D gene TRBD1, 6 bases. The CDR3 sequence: CATSVTGLYGYTF. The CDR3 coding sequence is TGTGCCACCAGCGTGACAGGCCTCTATGGCTACACCTTC. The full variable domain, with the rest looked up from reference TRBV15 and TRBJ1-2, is DAMVIQNPRYQVTQFGKPVTLSCSQTLNHNVMYWYQQKSSQAPKLLFHYYDKDFNNEADTPDNFQSRRPNTSFCFLDIRSPGLGDTAMYLCATSVTGLYGYTFGSGTRLTVV.